The 27 T cell receptor beta chains listed next were all sequenced from one sample in a study of blood T cells in healthy people across ages. Then a second PCR, running about 6 to 12 cycles, was carried out with a sample-barcoded 5' primer and a J-beta primer mix. TCRdb re-derived calls from the 5' RACE reads in MiXCR, one entry per CDR3 protein. The data show about 690,000 distinct CDR3 sequences, about 43% seen once. Sequencing input: blood. These receptors all stem from a man of 80 years or more in good health.

This clonotype was seen a few times. The J gene is TRBJ2-3, the V gene TRBV7-3, with D perhaps TRBD2 (6 bases). CDR1 is SGHTA and CDR2 is FQGTGA in the germline V gene. V was shortened by 2 bases and J by 6 bases, with 12 bases between the two germline ends. This CDR3 region has 14 residues. In nucleotides, the CDR3 is TGTGCCAGCAGCTTAGGCGGGACCGGGGATACGCAGTATTTT. Translating gives CASSLGGTGDTQYF.

The CDR3 here is CASSYSGRINYGYTF. For the CDR3, the DNA is TGTGCCAGCAGTTACTCGGGCAGGATAAACTATGGCTACACCTTC. The chain links TRBV6-5 to TRBJ1-2; D is undetermined. Trimming took 0 bases from V and 2 from J, leaving 10 bases between them. This CDR3 is 15 amino acids long. Per the germline V gene, CDR1 is MNHEY and CDR2 is SVGAGI.

The CDR3 DNA reads TGCAGTGCAGGGGACAGGGAAGGCTCTGGGGCCAACGTCCTGACTTTC. This codes for CSAGDREGSGANVLTF. The chain recombines TRBV20-1 with TRBJ2-6; 9 bases match TRBD1. J lost 0 bases, V lost 6 bases, and 6 bases had no gene match. This CDR3 has 16 amino acids. CDR1 and CDR2 (germline): DFQATT, SNEGSKA (reference sequence).

This clonotype was picked up a small number of times. The chain joins TRBV12-3 or TRBV12-4 to TRBJ2-4; 8 bases match TRBD1. V was clipped by 6 bases and J by 7 bases; unmatched bases: 8. CDR3 length equals 14 residues. The CDR3 sequence: CASSLAGGRNIQYF. CDR3 bases: TGTGCCAGCAGCCTCGCAGGGGGCAGGAACATTCAGTACTTC.

This rearrangement joins TRBV7-2 to TRBJ1-5, with D perhaps matching TRBD1 (6 bases). Trimming cost V 4 bases and J 3 bases, with 10 bases left between them. This CDR3 comprises 14 residues. The germline V gene has CDR1 SGHTA and CDR2 FQGNSA. CDR3 in DNA: TGTGCCAGCAGCTCAACAGGGAACAATCAGCCCCAGCATTTT. Translated: CASSSTGNNQPQHF. Combining the CDR3 with reference TRBV7-2 and TRBJ1-5 gives the whole variable domain GAGVSQSPSNKVTEKGKDVELRCDPISGHTALYWYRQSLGQGLEFLIYFQGNSAPDKSGLPSDRFSAERTGGSVSTLTIQRTQQEDSAVYLCASSSTGNNQPQHFGDGTRLSIL.

Only a few counts were recorded for this clonotype. The V and J genes are TRBV11-3 and TRBJ2-5, with a possible D match to TRBD2 (6 bases). V lost 5 bases to trimming and J lost 11 bases, with 15 bases between them. CDR1 is SGHNT, CDR2 YENEEA, per germline. The CDR3 sequence is 12 residues long. In DNA, the CDR3 is TGTGCCAGCAGCCAGGACTACAATGAGCAGTACTTC. Translating it yields CASSQDYNEQYF.

The rearrangement uses TRBV6-1 and TRBJ2-1; 7 bases are a match to TRBD1. The CDR3 sequence is 13 residues long. Germline loops: CDR1 MNHNS, CDR2 SASEGT. V trimming: 7 bases; J trimming: 5 bases; junction bases outside the gene matches: 5. Here the CDR3 DNA reads TGTGCCAGCAACAGGGACAGAAACAATGAGCAGTTCTTC. It codes for CASNRDRNNEQFF.

This clonotype was seen a single time. J is TRBJ2-3 and V is TRBV28; TRBD2 agrees at 8 bases. Germline values: CDR1 MDHEN, CDR2 SYDVKM. The length of the CDR3 is 15 residues. The ends lost 6 bases at V and 4 bases at J; junction bases unmatched: 9. CDR3 sequence reads: CASSSRREGPDTQYF. In nucleotides, the CDR3 is TGTGCCAGCAGCTCCCGTCGGGAGGGTCCAGATACGCAGTATTTT.

This chain joins TRBV20-1 and TRBJ1-1; 10 bases are a match to TRBD1. The CDR3 extends over 14 amino acids. J lost 4 bases, V lost 0 bases, and 2 bases had no gene match. CDR1 and CDR2 (germline): DFQATT, SNEGSKA (reference sequence). The chain's CDR3 is CSAREGTGVTEAFF. The CDR3 DNA follows: TGCAGTGCTAGAGAGGGGACAGGGGTCACTGAAGCTTTCTTT.

As concerns this clonotype: This may arise from a read error, as a much more abundant clone is one base away. A read error is likely, as this CDR3 ends without the conserved phenylalanine or tryptophan. The CDR3 region has the DNA TGCGCCAGCAGCTCCCCACCCTACGAGCAGTACTTA. Protein product: CASSSPPYEQYL. The rearrangement joins TRBV5-1 to TRBJ2-7; D call uncertain. This CDR3 is 12 amino acids long. Per germline, CDR1 SGHRS and CDR2 YFSETQ. V dropped 3 bases and J dropped 2 bases, with 6 bases sitting between them.

The J gene is TRBJ2-4, the V gene TRBV2, with D maybe TRBD2 (7 bases). Trimming left V 1 base short and J 5 bases short, with 12 bases between. Per germline, CDR1 SNHLY and CDR2 FYNNEI. This CDR3 contains 15 residues. The CDR3 nucleotides read TGTGCCAGCAGTGAAGGTGGGGGGGCCGAAAACATTCAGTACTTC. Amino acids: CASSEGGGAENIQYF.

V is TRBV7-9 and J is TRBJ1-5, with D possibly matching TRBD1 (5 bases). Germline V gene lookup returns CDR1 SEHNR and CDR2 FQNEAQ (reference sequence). Trimming removed 0 bases at V and 2 bases at J, with 11 bases between. This CDR3 contains 16 residues. The CDR3 nucleotides are TGTGCCAGCAGCTTAGCGGGCCAAGGGGGCAATCAGCCCCAGCATTTT. Translation: CASSLAGQGGNQPQHF.

On this clonotype: A much bigger clone sits one base away, suggesting this may be a read error. The chain couples TRBV12-3 or TRBV12-4 to TRBJ2-7, with 9 positions matching TRBD1. V lost 3 bases to trimming and J lost 7 bases; unmatched junction nucleotides: 10. The CDR3 contains 15 residues. The CDR3 coding sequence is TGTGCCAGCAGTTTTCGGACAGGGGCATACAATGAGCAGTACTTC. Its protein is CASSFRTGAYNEQYF.

The chain couples TRBV27 to TRBJ2-5; 10 bases agree with TRBD2. Near its end, the DNA agrees better with TRBJ2-7, so the J call may be wrong. In germline, CDR1 is MNHEY, CDR2 SMNVEV (reference sequence). The CDR3 spans 20 residues. CDR3 region: CASSFSVRRSGRATPYEQYF. CDR3 nucleotides: TGTGCCAGCAGTTTTTCCGTAAGGAGAAGCGGGAGGGCCACCCCTTACGAGCAGTACTTC.

The chain's CDR3 is CSAVWSPYNEQYF. DNA for the CDR3: TGCAGCGCCGTATGGAGTCCCTACAATGAGCAGTACTTC. V usage is TRBV20-1 and J usage is TRBJ2-1; D gene uncertain. The end of the DNA aligns better with TRBJ2-7, so the J call may be wrong. The CDR3 totals 13 residues. Germline CDR1 reads DFQATT; CDR2 reads SNEGSKA (reference sequence).

The chain combines TRBV12-5 with TRBJ2-7; 10 nucleotides line up with TRBD2. The CDR3 contains 19 residues. Germline CDR1 and CDR2: LGHNT and FRNRAP. After removal of 7 bases from V and 4 bases from J, the junction contained 22 bases not matched to a gene. The DNA of the CDR3 is TGTGCTAGTGCCTTGAGGGGAGACCGAGCGGGAGGGCCACAGTACGAGCAGTACTTC. As protein: CASALRGDRAGGPQYEQYF.

The genes are TRBV20-1 and TRBJ2-7; perhaps TRBD2 as D (5 bases). The CDR3 consists of 13 residues. With 5 bases removed from V and 5 bases from J, the gap between germline ends came to 16 bases. Germline assignment: CDR1 DFQATT and CDR2 SNEGSKA (reference sequence). Here the CDR3 DNA reads TGCAGTGCTCCTGGACGGGGATGGGACGAGCAGTACTTC. It specifies CSAPGRGWDEQYF.

The chain combines TRBV18 with TRBJ2-7, with 7 bases identical to TRBD1. Trimming took 4 bases from V and 2 from J; bases not matched to a gene: 8. Germline V gene lookup returns CDR1 KGHSH and CDR2 LQKENI. The CDR3 has 15 residues. The CDR3 here is CASSRGQFGTYEQYF. In DNA form, the CDR3 reads TGTGCCAGCTCACGGGGACAGTTTGGCACCTACGAGCAGTACTTC.

V usage is TRBV6-1 and J usage is TRBJ2-1, with D possibly TRBD2 on 5 matching bases. Germline V lookup: CDR1 MNHNS, CDR2 SASEGT. The CDR3 contains 15 residues. V was clipped by 8 bases and J by 0 bases, with 14 bases between them. In DNA form, the CDR3 reads TGTGCCAGCCTCGAGGGATTCAGCTCCTACAATGAGCAGTTCTTC. Encoded protein: CASLEGFSSYNEQFF.

Remarks on this clonotype: One base away lies a much larger clone, so this may be a sequencing read error. The rearrangement uses TRBV28 and TRBJ2-1; 9 bases are a match to TRBD2. Germline-derived CDR1 and CDR2 are MDHEN and SYDVKM. This CDR3 comprises 15 residues. Trimming took 5 bases from V and 8 from J; bases not matched to a gene: 10. CDR3 protein: CASSPLGLATHEQFF. In DNA form, the CDR3 reads TGTGCCAGCAGTCCCCTCGGACTAGCGACCCATGAGCAGTTCTTC.

The chain links TRBV5-5 to TRBJ2-1; weak D call: TRBD2 (7 bases). Germline CDR1 SGHKS, CDR2 YYEKEE (reference sequence). The CDR3 has 16 amino acids. V lost 2 bases and J lost 2, with 14 bases in between. In DNA, the CDR3 is TGTGCCAGCAGCTTTGGCCGGGGGGCTCCCTACAATGAGCAGTTCTTC. As protein: CASSFGRGAPYNEQFF.

In nucleotides, the CDR3 is TGCGCCAGCAGCGTCCGACTAGCGGGGGGCCGCGATACGCAGTATTTT. Translating it yields CASSVRLAGGRDTQYF. The gene calls are TRBV4-3 and TRBJ2-3; TRBD2 aligns across 13 bases. The length of the CDR3 is 16 residues. Germline V lookup: CDR1 LGHNA, CDR2 YSLEER. J gave up 6 bases and V 5 bases, and 8 bases lay outside the gene matches.

Notes on this clonotype: An end of the junction does not agree with germline; a read error may underlie this. The chain joins TRBV20-1 to TRBJ2-4; 10 nucleotides agree with TRBD2. The J call is doubtful: the DNA matches TRBJ2-7 better. This CDR3 comprises 14 residues. The V gene's germline CDR1 is DFQATT and CDR2 SNEGSKA (reference sequence). The CDR3: CSASPERGGYEQYF. In DNA, the CDR3 is TGTAGTGCTAGTCCCGAGCGGGGGGGCTACGAGCAGTACTTC.

The chain combines TRBV5-5 with TRBJ2-3, with TRBD2 matching 7 bases. Germline assignment: CDR1 SGHKS and CDR2 YYEKEE (reference sequence). There are 15 residues in the CDR3. V trimming: 3 bases; J trimming: 6 bases; junction bases outside the gene matches: 10. CDR3 protein: CASSSGLVGSDTQYF. Written as DNA, the CDR3 is TGTGCCAGCAGCTCAGGACTAGTTGGGTCTGATACGCAGTATTTT.

J is TRBJ2-6 and V is TRBV7-6, with D perhaps assigned TRBD1 or TRBD2 (5 bases each). V shed 5 bases and J shed 6 bases, with 14 bases lying between them. The CDR3 has 15 amino acids. Germline V lookup: CDR1 SGHVS, CDR2 FNYEAQ. The CDR3 loop is CASSRQPREANVLTF. In DNA form, the CDR3 reads TGTGCCAGCAGCCGACAGCCGAGGGAGGCCAACGTCCTGACTTTC.

The V call is TRBV27, the J call TRBJ1-1; weak D call: TRBD1 (5 bases). Per the germline V gene, CDR1 is MNHEY and CDR2 is SMNVEV (reference sequence). The CDR3 spans 14 residues. V shed 7 bases and J shed 2 bases, with 14 bases lying between them. The CDR3 loop is CASNGGGSNTEAFF. DNA for the CDR3: TGTGCCAGCAATGGGGGGGGGTCTAACACTGAAGCTTTCTTT.

There are a few counts of this clonotype. V usage is TRBV20-1 and J usage is TRBJ2-6, with 8 bases identical to TRBD2. The germline V gene encodes CDR1 DFQATT and CDR2 SNEGSKA (reference sequence). This CDR3 region has 17 residues. Unmatched junction bases numbered 10, after V lost 3 bases and J lost 3 bases. In DNA, the CDR3 is TGCAGTGCTAGCGGAAGCGGGAGCGATTATGGGGCCAACGTCCTGACTTTC. Encoded protein: CSASGSGSDYGANVLTF.